This record looks at one TCR beta chain sequence and its context. Antigen specificity is unknown. This entry comes from a study of shared clonotypes between healthy human individuals. General observations from the study: A few donors showed sharing of about 4.7% of naive CD4 clonotypes. Memory subsets generally showed lower estimated richness than naive subsets.

The method was immunoSEQ multiplex PCR; TCRdb's version includes in-frame clones alone and lacks a portion of them. The data show about 820,000 clones, 85% to 95% seen once. V lost 5 bases and J lost 2, with 14 bases in between. The length of the CDR3 is 15 residues. CDR1 SGDLS and CDR2 YYNGEE come from the germline V gene. CD45RO-negative, CCR7-positively selected cells formed the naive CD8 fraction, excluding terminally differentiated effector memory CD45RA+ cells. The sequencing input was naive CD8+ T cells sorted from blood. This clonotype originated in a man between 25 and 39 years old in good health. The rearrangement uses TRBV9 and TRBJ2-1, with D possibly being TRBD2 (5 bases). The CDR3 region has the DNA TGTGCCAGCAGTCAGCGGAGCCAAACCTACAATGAGCAGTTCTTC. Its protein product is CASSQRSQTYNEQFF.